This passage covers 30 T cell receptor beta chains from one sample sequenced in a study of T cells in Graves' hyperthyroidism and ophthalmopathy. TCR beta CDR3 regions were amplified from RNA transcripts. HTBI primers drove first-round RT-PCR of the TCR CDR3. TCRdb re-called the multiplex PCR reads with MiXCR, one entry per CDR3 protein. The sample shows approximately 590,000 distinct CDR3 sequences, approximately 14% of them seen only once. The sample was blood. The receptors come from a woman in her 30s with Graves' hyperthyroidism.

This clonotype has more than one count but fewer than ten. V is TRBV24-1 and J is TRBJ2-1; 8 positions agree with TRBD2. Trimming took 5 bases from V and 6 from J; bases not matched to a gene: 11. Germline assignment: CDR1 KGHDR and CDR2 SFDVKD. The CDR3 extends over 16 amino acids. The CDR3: CATSGVSGSSINEQFF. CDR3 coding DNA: TGTGCCACCAGTGGGGTGAGCGGGAGCTCTATCAATGAGCAGTTCTTC.

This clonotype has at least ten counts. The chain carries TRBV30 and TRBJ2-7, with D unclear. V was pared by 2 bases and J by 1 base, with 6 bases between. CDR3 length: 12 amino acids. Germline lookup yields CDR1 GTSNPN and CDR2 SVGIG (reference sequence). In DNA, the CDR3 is TGTGCCTGGAGTCAACTTTCCTACGAGCAGTACTTC. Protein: CAWSQLSYEQYF.

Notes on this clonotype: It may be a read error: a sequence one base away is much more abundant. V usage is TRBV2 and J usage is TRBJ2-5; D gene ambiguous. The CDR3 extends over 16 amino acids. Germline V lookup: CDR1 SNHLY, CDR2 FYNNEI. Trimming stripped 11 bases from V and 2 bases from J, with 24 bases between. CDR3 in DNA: TGTGCCGGCATCCCTACCGGAAAAGAAAGACAAGAGACCCAGTACTTC. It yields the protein CAGIPTGKERQETQYF.

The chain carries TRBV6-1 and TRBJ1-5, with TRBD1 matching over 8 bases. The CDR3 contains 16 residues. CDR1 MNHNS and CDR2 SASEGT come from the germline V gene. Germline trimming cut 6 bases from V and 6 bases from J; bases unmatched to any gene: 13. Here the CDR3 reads CASRERQGPAGQPQHF. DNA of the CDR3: TGTGCCAGCAGAGAGAGACAGGGGCCCGCGGGTCAGCCCCAGCATTTT.

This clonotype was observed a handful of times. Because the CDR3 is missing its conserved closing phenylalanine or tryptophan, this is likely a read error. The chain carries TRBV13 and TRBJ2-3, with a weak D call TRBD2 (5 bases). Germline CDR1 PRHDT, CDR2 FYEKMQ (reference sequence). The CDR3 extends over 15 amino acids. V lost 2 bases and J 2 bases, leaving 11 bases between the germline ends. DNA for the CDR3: TGTGCCAGCAGCTTACATCGGGGATCCACAGATACGCAGTATCTT. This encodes CASSLHRGSTDTQYL.

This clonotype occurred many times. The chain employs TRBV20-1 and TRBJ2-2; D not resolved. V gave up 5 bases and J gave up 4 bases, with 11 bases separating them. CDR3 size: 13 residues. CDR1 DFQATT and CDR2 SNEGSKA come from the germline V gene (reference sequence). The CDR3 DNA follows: TGCAGTGCTCCAGGCGGACCCACCGGGGAGCTGTTTTTT. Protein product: CSAPGGPTGELFF.

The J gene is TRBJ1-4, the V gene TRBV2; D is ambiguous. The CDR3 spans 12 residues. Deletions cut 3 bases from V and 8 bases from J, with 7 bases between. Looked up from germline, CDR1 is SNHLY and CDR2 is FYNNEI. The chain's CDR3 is CASSDRQEKLFF. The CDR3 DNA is TGTGCCAGCAGTGACCGTCAGGAAAAACTGTTTTTT.

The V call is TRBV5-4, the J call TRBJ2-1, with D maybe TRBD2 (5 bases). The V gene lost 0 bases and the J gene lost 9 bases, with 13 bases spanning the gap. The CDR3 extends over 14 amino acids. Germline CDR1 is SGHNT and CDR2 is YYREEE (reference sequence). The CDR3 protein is CASSLEGSVLEQFF. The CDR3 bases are TGTGCCAGCAGCTTGGAAGGTAGCGTGCTTGAGCAGTTCTTC.

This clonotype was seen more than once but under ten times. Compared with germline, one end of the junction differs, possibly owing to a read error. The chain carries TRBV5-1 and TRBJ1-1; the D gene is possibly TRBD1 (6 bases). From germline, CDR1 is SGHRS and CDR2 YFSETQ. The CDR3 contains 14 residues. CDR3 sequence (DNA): TGCGCCAGCAGCTTGACAGGGCTGAACGCTGAAGCTTTCTTT. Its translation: CASSLTGLNAEAFF. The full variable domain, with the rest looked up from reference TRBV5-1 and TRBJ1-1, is KAGVTQTPRYLIKTRGQQVTLSCSPISGHRSVSWYQQTPGQGLQFLFEYFSETQRNKGNFPGRFSGRQFSNSRSEMNVSTLELGDSALYLCASSLTGLNAEAFFGQGTRLTVV.

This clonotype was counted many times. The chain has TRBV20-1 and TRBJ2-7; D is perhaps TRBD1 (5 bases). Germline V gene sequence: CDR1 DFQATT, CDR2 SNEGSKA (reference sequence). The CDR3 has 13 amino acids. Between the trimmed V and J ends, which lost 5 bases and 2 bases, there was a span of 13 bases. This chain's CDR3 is CSASSRAPYEQYF. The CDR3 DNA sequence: TGCAGTGCTTCGTCCAGGGCCCCCTACGAGCAGTACTTC.

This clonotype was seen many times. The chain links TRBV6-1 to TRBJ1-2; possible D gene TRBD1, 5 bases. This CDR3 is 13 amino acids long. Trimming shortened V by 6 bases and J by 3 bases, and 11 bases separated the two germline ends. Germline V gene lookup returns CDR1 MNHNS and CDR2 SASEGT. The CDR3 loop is CASRDRGYYGYTF. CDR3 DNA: TGTGCCAGCAGGGATAGGGGCTACTATGGCTACACCTTC.

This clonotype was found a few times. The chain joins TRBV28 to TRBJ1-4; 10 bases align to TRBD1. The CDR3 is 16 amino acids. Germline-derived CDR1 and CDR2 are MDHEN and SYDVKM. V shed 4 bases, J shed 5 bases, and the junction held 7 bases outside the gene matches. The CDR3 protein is CASSSSRDRGNEKLFF. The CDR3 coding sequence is TGTGCCAGCAGTTCCTCAAGGGACAGGGGAAATGAAAAACTGTTTTTT.

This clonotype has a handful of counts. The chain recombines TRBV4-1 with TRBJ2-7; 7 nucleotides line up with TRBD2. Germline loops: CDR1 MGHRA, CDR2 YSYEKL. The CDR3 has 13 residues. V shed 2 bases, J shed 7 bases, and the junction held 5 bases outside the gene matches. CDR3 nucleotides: TGCGCCAGCAGCCAACTACTGGGGGGGGAGCAGTACTTC. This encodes CASSQLLGGEQYF.

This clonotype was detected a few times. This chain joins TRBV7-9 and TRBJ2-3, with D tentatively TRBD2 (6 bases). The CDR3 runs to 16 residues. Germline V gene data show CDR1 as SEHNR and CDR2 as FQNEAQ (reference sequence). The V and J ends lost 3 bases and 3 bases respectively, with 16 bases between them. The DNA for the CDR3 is TGTGCCAGCAGCTTTTGGGGGGTCGAGGGAACAGATACGCAGTATTTT. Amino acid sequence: CASSFWGVEGTDTQYF.

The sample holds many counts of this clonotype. CDR3: CSAKRAAGDAFF. As DNA, the CDR3 is TGCAGTGCTAAGCGCGCGGCAGGGGATGCTTTCTTT. The rearrangement joins TRBV20-1 to TRBJ1-1; D possibly corresponds to TRBD1 (6 bases). The germline CDR1 and CDR2 sequences are DFQATT and SNEGSKA (reference sequence). The CDR3 covers 12 residues. The V gene lost 4 bases and the J gene lost 11 bases, with 17 bases spanning the gap.

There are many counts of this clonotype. The CDR3 bases are TGTGCCAGCAGCCAAGGACAGCCCGCAACTAATGAAAAACTGTTTTTT. Translating gives CASSQGQPATNEKLFF. The V call is TRBV6-2 or TRBV6-3, the J call TRBJ1-4, with D perhaps TRBD1 (6 bases). In germline, CDR1 is MNHEY, CDR2 SVGEGT. This CDR3 is built from 16 residues. Trimming pared 6 bases from V and 0 bases from J, leaving 14 bases between.

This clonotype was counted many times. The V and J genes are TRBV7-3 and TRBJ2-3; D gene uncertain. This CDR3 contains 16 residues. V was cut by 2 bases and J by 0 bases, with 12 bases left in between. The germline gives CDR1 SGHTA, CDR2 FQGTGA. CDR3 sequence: CASSLSGRASTDTQYF. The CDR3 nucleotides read TGTGCCAGCAGCTTATCAGGCAGAGCTAGCACAGATACGCAGTATTTT.

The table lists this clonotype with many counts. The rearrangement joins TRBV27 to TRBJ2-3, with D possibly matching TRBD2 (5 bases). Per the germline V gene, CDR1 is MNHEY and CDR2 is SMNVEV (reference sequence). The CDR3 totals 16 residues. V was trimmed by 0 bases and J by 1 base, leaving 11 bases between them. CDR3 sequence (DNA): TGTGCCAGCAGTTTATCAGGCGGGTCTCGCACAGATACGCAGTATTTT. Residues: CASSLSGGSRTDTQYF.

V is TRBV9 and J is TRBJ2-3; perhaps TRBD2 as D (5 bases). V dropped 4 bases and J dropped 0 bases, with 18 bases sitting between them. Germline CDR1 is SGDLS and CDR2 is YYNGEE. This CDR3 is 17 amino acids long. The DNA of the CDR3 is TGTGCCAGCAGCCAAGGAGGCGGGTCCTCTAGCACAGATACGCAGTATTTT. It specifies CASSQGGGSSSTDTQYF.

CDR3 DNA: TGCGCCAGCAGCCAAGATTTTGAGGGGTCCGAGCAGTACTTC. Translated: CASSQDFEGSEQYF. The V gene is TRBV4-1, the J gene TRBJ2-7; D assignment may be TRBD1 or TRBD2 (5 bases each). Germline-derived CDR1 and CDR2 are MGHRA and YSYEKL. The V end lost 0 bases, the J end lost 6 bases, and 12 bases lay between the germline ends. This CDR3 comprises 14 residues.

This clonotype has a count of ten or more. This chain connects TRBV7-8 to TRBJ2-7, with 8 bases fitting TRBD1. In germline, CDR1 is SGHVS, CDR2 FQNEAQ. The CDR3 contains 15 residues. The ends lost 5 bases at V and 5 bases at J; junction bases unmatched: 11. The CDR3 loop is CASSTPRTGSDEQYF. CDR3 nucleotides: TGTGCCAGCAGCACCCCTAGGACAGGGTCTGACGAGCAGTACTTC.

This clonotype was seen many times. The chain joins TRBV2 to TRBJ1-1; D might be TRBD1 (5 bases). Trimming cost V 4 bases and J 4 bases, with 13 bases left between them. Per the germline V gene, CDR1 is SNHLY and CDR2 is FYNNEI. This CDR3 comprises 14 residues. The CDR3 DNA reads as TGTGCCAGCAGTGGTCTCCCTGGGGGCACTGAAGCTTTCTTT. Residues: CASSGLPGGTEAFF.

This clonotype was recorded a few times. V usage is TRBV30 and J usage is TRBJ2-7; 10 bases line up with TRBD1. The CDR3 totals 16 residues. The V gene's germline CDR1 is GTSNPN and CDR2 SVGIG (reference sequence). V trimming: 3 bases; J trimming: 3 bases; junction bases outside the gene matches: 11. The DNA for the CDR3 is TGTGCCTGGAGGTGGGTCGGACAGGGGGGAGGCTACGAGCAGTACTTC. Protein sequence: CAWRWVGQGGGYEQYF.

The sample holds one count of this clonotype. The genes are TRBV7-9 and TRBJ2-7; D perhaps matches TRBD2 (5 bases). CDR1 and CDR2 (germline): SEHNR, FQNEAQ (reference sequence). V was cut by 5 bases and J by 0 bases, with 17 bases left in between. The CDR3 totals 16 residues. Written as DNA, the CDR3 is TGTGCCAGCAGCCCCATCTGGGCGGGCAGCTCCTACGAGCAGTACTTC. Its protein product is CASSPIWAGSSYEQYF.

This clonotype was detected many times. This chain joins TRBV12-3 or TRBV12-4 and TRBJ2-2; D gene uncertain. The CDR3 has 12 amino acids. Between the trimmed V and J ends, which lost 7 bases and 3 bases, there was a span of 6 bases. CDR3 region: CASIGDTGELFF. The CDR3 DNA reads TGTGCCAGCATAGGAGACACCGGGGAGCTGTTTTTT.

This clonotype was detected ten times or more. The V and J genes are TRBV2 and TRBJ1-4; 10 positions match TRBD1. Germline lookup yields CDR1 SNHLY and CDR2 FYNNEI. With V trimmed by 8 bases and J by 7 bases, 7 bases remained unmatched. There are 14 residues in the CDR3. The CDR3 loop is CASVRDRGAEKLFF. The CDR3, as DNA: TGTGCCAGCGTCCGGGACAGGGGAGCTGAAAAACTGTTTTTT.

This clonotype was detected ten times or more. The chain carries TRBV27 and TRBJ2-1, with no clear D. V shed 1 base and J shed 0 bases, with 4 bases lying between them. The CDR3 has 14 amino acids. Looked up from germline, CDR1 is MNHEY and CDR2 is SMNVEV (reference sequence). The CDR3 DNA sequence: TGTGCCAGCAGTTTATTGAGCTCCTACAATGAGCAGTTCTTC. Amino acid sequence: CASSLLSSYNEQFF.

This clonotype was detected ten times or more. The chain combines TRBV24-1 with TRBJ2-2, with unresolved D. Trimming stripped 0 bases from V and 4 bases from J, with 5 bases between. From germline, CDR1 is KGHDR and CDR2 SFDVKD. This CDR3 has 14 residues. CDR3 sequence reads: CATSDLRRTGELFF. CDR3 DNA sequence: TGTGCCACCAGTGATTTGCGTCGCACCGGGGAGCTGTTTTTT.

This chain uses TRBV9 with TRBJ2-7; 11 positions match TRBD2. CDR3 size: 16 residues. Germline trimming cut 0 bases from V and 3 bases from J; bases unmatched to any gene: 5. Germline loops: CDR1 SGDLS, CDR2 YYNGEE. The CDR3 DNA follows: TGTGCCAGCAGCGTAGCTCCACTAGCGGGAGTCTACGAGCAGTACTTC. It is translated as CASSVAPLAGVYEQYF.

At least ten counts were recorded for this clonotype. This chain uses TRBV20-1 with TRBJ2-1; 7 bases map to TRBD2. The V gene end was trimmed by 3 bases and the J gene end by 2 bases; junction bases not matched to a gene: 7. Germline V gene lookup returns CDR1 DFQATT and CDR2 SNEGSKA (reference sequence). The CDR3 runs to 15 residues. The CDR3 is CSASLSSGPYNEQFF. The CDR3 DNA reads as TGCAGTGCTAGCCTTTCTAGCGGCCCCTACAATGAGCAGTTCTTC.